The rows below give T cell receptor beta chains drawn from one sample of a study of CD8+ T cells in alopecia areata. Method: immunoSEQ multiplex PCR; TCRdb's copy keeps in-frame clones and lacks some. There are more than 110,000 clones in the sample; 45% to 60% occur only once, and about 16% lies in the top ten. Sequenced here: CD8+ T cells sorted from blood, sampled at week 4, from a patient treated with tofacitinib. The source is a human donor with alopecia areata. The CDR3 runs from the conserved cysteine through the conserved F or W. The D gene is left open where the match is weak. Size values are once, few and many counts, or a class for expanded clones, and some rows have none.

TRBJ1-2,-,TRBV14,-,CASSPTGVYGYTF,TGTGCCAGCAGCCCGACGGGGGTTTATGGCTACACCTTC
TRBJ1-1,-,TRBV29-1,-,CSVLNTEAFF,TGCAGCGTATTGAACACTGAAGCTTTCTTT
TRBJ2-5,TRBD2,TRBV29-1,few,CSVEEGLADQETQYF,TGCAGCGTTGAAGAGGGACTAGCGGACCAAGAGACCCAGTACTTC
TRBJ1-2,-,TRBV13,few,CASSLSLEVRYGYTF,TGTGCCAGCAGCTTATCGTTAGAGGTTCGGTATGGCTACACCTTC
TRBJ2-7,-,TRBV4-2,-,CASSSYYEQYF,TGTGCCAGCAGCTCCTACTACGAGCAGTACTTC
TRBJ2-5,-,TRBV7-9,-,CASSGLKETQYF,TGTGCCAGCAGCGGCCTCAAAGAGACCCAGTACTTC
TRBJ2-1,TRBD2,TRBV2,-,CASSESSGAYNEQFF,TGTGCCAGCAGTGAGTCTAGCGGGGCATACAATGAGCAGTTCTTC
TRBJ2-4,-,TRBV10-3,-,CAISESSAKNIQYF,TGTGCCATCAGTGAGTCAAGCGCCAAAAACATTCAGTACTTC
TRBJ2-7,TRBD2,TRBV29-1,few,CSVLGLAGTYEQYF,TGCAGCGTTCTGGGACTAGCGGGGACCTACGAGCAGTACTTC
TRBJ2-1,-,TRBV15,-,CATSRVAFGGEGINEQFF,TGTGCCACCAGCAGAGTGGCGTTCGGGGGAGAAGGTATCAATGAGCAGTTCTTC
TRBJ1-2,-,TRBV9,-,CASSVGNYGYTF,TGTGCCAGCAGCGTAGGTAACTATGGCTACACCTTC
TRBJ1-1,-,TRBV5-6,-,CASSFGREAFF,TGTGCCAGCAGCTTTGGTCGGGAAGCTTTCTTT
TRBJ1-1,-,TRBV5-1,-,CASSRRRPQDGEAFF,TGCGCCAGCAGCAGGAGACGGCCCCAGGATGGTGAAGCTTTCTTT
TRBJ2-3,-,TRBV12-5,few,CASGSILGESPDTQYF,TGTGCTAGTGGTTCAATCCTCGGGGAGTCGCCAGATACGCAGTATTTT
TRBJ2-7,-,TRBV7-8,-,CASSLRDGYEQYF,TGTGCCAGCAGCTTAAGGGACGGTTACGAGCAGTACTTC
TRBJ2-4,TRBD1,TRBV27,few,CASRPGTGELAKNIQYF,TGTGCCAGCCGCCCCGGGACAGGAGAGTTAGCCAAAAACATTCAGTACTTC
TRBJ2-7,-,TRBV18,few,CASSPPGTSYEQYF,TGTGCCAGCTCACCCCCCGGCACCTCCTACGAGCAGTACTTC
TRBJ2-2,-,TRBV4-3,few,CASSQEPYTGELFF,TGCGCCAGCAGCCAAGAGCCCTACACCGGGGAGCTGTTTTTT
TRBJ1-5,-,TRBV7-9,few,CASSLQGGQPQHF,TGTGCCAGCAGCTTGCAGGGCGGACAGCCCCAGCATTTT
TRBJ2-1,TRBD1,TRBV29-1,-,CSVVGQYDNEQFF,TGCAGCGTTGTGGGACAGTATGACAATGAGCAGTTCTTC
TRBJ1-2,TRBD1,TRBV11-2,-,CASRTSRGLGGYTF,TGTGCCAGCAGAACCTCCAGGGGGCTGGGTGGCTACACCTTC
TRBJ1-1,-,TRBV30,-,CAWSWGDEAFF,TGTGCCTGGAGTTGGGGGGATGAAGCTTTCTTT
TRBJ2-5,-,TRBV13,-,CASRAWTQQRVETQYF,TGTGCCAGCAGGGCCTGGACACAACAAAGGGTTGAGACCCAGTACTTC
TRBJ1-2,TRBD1,TRBV10-3,-,CAISEPRTGDGYTF,TGTGCCATCAGTGAGCCACGGACAGGGGACGGCTACACCTTC
TRBJ2-7,-,TRBV6-5,-,CASSYTGKGSYEQYF,TGTGCCAGCAGTTACACAGGGAAGGGCTCCTACGAGCAGTACTTC
TRBJ1-1,-,TRBV6-6,-,CASSSGYTEAFF,TGTGCCAGCAGTTCGGGATACACTGAAGCTTTCTTT
TRBJ1-1,-,TRBV7-9,-,CASSSRWAEAFF,TGTGCCAGCAGCTCCCGGTGGGCTGAAGCTTTCTTT
TRBJ1-1,-,TRBV7-6,few,CASSLGGSGTEAFF,TGTGCCAGCAGCTTAGGGGGGAGTGGCACTGAAGCTTTCTTT
TRBJ1-2,-,TRBV29-1,once,CSAPGYGYTF,TGCAGCGCACCAGGGTACGGCTACACCTTC
TRBJ2-7,-,TRBV5-1,-,CASSLWGIRGSPLYEQYF,TGCGCCAGCAGCTTGTGGGGAATACGAGGTTCCCCTCTCTACGAGCAGTACTTC
TRBJ1-1,TRBD1,TRBV4-1,-,CASSRTGTEAFF,TGCGCCAGCAGCCGGACAGGGACTGAAGCTTTCTTT
TRBJ1-1,-,TRBV2,-,CASTEAFF,TGTGCCAGCACTGAAGCTTTCTTT
TRBJ1-2,-,TRBV15,-,CATSRPTQSTGRDDYGYTF,TGTGCCACCAGCAGACCCACCCAGTCTACAGGGAGGGATGACTATGGCTACACCTTC
TRBJ2-2,-,TRBV7-8,-,CASSSYRVSTGELFF,TGTGCCAGCAGCTCTTACAGGGTATCCACCGGGGAGCTGTTTTTT
TRBJ2-3,TRBD1,TRBV14,-,CASWTGGSDTQYF,TGTGCCAGTTGGACAGGGGGCTCAGATACGCAGTATTTT
TRBJ2-1,-,TRBV5-6,-,CASSLAGPEQFF,TGTGCCAGCAGCTTGGCGGGGCCCGAGCAGTTCTTC
TRBJ2-7,-,TRBV7-9,-,CASSLDPGLAPWEQYF,TGTGCCAGCAGCTTAGATCCGGGTCTGGCGCCTTGGGAGCAGTACTTC
TRBJ2-7,-,TRBV29-1,few,CSVEDTGQSYEQYF,TGCAGCGTTGAAGATACGGGGCAGTCCTACGAGCAGTACTTC
TRBJ2-3,-,TRBV12-5,few,CASGLGGSTDTQYF,TGTGCTAGTGGTTTGGGAGGGAGCACAGATACGCAGTATTTT
TRBJ2-7,TRBD2,TRBV9,-,CASSVESSGETYEQYF,TGTGCCAGCAGCGTAGAGTCTAGCGGGGAGACCTACGAGCAGTACTTC
TRBJ2-1,TRBD2,TRBV14,-,CASSQAAGAYNEQFF,TGTGCCAGCAGCCAAGCAGCGGGGGCTTACAATGAGCAGTTCTTC
TRBJ2-5,TRBD1,TRBV14,-,CASSQDARQGHWETQYF,TGTGCCAGCAGCCAAGATGCCCGACAGGGGCATTGGGAGACCCAGTACTTC
TRBJ2-7,TRBD1,TRBV7-6,few,CASRGQGSSYEQYF,TGTGCCAGCAGGGGACAGGGGAGCTCCTACGAGCAGTACTTC
TRBJ1-6,-,TRBV7-2,-,CASSLAPSSYNSPLHF,TGTGCCAGCAGCTTAGCGCCCAGCTCCTATAATTCACCCCTCCACTTT
TRBJ2-1,-,TRBV15,-,CATSREGLPLNEQFF,TGTGCCACCAGCAGAGAAGGACTACCTCTCAATGAGCAGTTCTTC